What follows are 26 T cell receptor beta chains derived from one specimen sequenced in a study of glioma-infiltrating T cells after dendritic cell vaccination. Time point here: after dendritic cell vaccination, including at tumor progression/relapse. TCRdb's table, derived via immunoSEQ multiplex PCR, lists solely in-frame clones and lacks some. The sample records 50,000 to 75,000 clones, under 90% being singletons. The sequencing used blood, collected after dendritic cell vaccination. Source of these receptors: a human donor with glioblastoma.

V gene TRBV6-5 combines with J gene TRBJ2-1, with 8 bases fitting TRBD1. The V and J ends lost 4 bases and 4 bases, in that order; junction bases with no gene match: 3. The CDR3 has 14 residues. Germline values: CDR1 MNHEY, CDR2 SVGAGI. CDR3 loop: CASSSGQEYNEQFF. In DNA form, the CDR3 reads TGTGCCAGCAGTTCGGGACAGGAGTACAATGAGCAGTTCTTC.

This chain joins TRBV14 and TRBJ1-1, with a tentative D call TRBD1 (5 bases). CDR1 is SGHDN, CDR2 FVKESK, per germline. The CDR3 runs 13 residues. Trimming stripped 5 bases from V and 3 bases from J, with 10 bases between. This CDR3 is CASSVQGHTEAFF. The CDR3 region has the DNA TGTGCCAGCAGCGTCCAGGGCCACACTGAAGCTTTCTTT.

The V gene is TRBV5-6, the J gene TRBJ2-3; 9 nucleotides line up with TRBD1. Unmatched junction bases numbered 2, after V lost 0 bases and J lost 3 bases. The CDR3 is 15 amino acids. Per the germline V gene, CDR1 is SGHDT and CDR2 is YYEEEE. The CDR3 nucleotides are TGTGCCAGCAGCTTGGGGGGACAGGGAACAGATACGCAGTATTTT. Protein product: CASSLGGQGTDTQYF.

The table lists this clone with a count of one. The V and J genes are TRBV6-5 and TRBJ2-1; 11 bases align to TRBD2. V was clipped by 0 bases and J by 10 bases; unmatched bases: 8. Germline lookup yields CDR1 MNHEY and CDR2 SVGAGI. The CDR3 is 16 amino acids. The CDR3 loop reads CASSYSVSGGAREQFF. CDR3 sequence (DNA): TGTGCCAGCAGTTACTCGGTTAGCGGGGGGGCCAGAGAGCAGTTCTTC.

This chain links TRBV27 with TRBJ1-2; maybe TRBD1 (6 bases). The CDR3 has 13 amino acids. V gave up 5 bases and J gave up 4 bases, with 11 bases separating them. The germline V gene has CDR1 MNHEY and CDR2 SMNVEV (reference sequence). The CDR3 reads CASSRTGLYGYTF. Here the CDR3 DNA reads TGTGCCAGCAGTCGAACAGGGCTCTATGGCTACACCTTC.

The rearrangement links TRBV30 to TRBJ1-5; 8 bases match TRBD1. The junction had 16 bases not matched to a gene; V was cut back by 3 bases and J by 0 bases. Germline V gives CDR1 GTSNPN, CDR2 SVGIG (reference sequence). CDR3 length: 19 amino acids. The CDR3 sequence: CAWRGGRGRGGGSNQPQHF. CDR3 coding DNA: TGTGCCTGGAGAGGGGGCAGGGGGCGAGGAGGGGGTAGCAATCAGCCCCAGCATTTT.

The chain combines TRBV7-2 with TRBJ2-7; D is unclear. This CDR3 contains 13 residues. In germline, CDR1 is SGHTA, CDR2 FQGNSA. V was cut by 4 bases and J by 2 bases, with 9 bases left in between. CDR3 DNA sequence: TGTGCCAGCAGCTCGAGATTGACCTACGAGCAGTACTTC. This gives the protein CASSSRLTYEQYF.

The chain employs TRBV30 and TRBJ2-1; TRBD1 might be the D (5 bases). Per germline, CDR1 GTSNPN and CDR2 SVGIG (reference sequence). This CDR3 region has 13 residues. V lost 8 bases and J lost 0, with 11 bases in between. The CDR3 protein is CAGQESSYNEQFF. CDR3 sequence (DNA): TGTGCCGGACAAGAAAGCTCCTACAATGAGCAGTTCTTC.

In this sample, this clone turned up a few times. The chain has TRBV7-9 and TRBJ1-2, with a possible D match to TRBD1 (6 bases). The CDR3 sequence is 14 residues long. Between the trimmed V and J ends, which lost 2 bases and 0 bases, there was a span of 7 bases. The germline gives CDR1 SEHNR, CDR2 FQNEAQ (reference sequence). Written as DNA, the CDR3 is TGTGCCAGCAGCTTAACAGGGACTAACTATGGCTACACCTTC. Translation gives CASSLTGTNYGYTF.

J is TRBJ1-2 and V is TRBV9; D unresolved. Per the germline V gene, CDR1 is SGDLS and CDR2 is YYNGEE. CDR3 size: 13 residues. Trimming stripped 2 bases from V and 3 bases from J, with 8 bases between. This CDR3 reads CASSVDTDYGYTF. DNA of the CDR3: TGTGCCAGCAGCGTTGACACTGACTATGGCTACACCTTC.

The chain employs TRBV5-4 and TRBJ1-1, with D perhaps matching TRBD1 (5 bases). Germline V gene sequence: CDR1 SGHNT, CDR2 YYREEE (reference sequence). With 4 bases removed from V and 0 bases from J, the gap between germline ends came to 10 bases. The CDR3 totals 14 residues. DNA for the CDR3: TGTGCCAGCAGCGAGGACAATATGAACACTGAAGCTTTCTTT. It codes for CASSEDNMNTEAFF.

The chain carries TRBV5-1 and TRBJ1-1; D not certain. The length of the CDR3 is 14 residues. V lost 1 base and J lost 7, with 14 bases in between. The germline V gene has CDR1 SGHRS and CDR2 YFSETQ. CDR3 loop: CASSLRSGWNEAFF. The CDR3 nucleotides are TGCGCCAGCAGCTTGCGGTCGGGGTGGAATGAAGCTTTCTTT.

The V gene is TRBV7-2, the J gene TRBJ1-1; D perhaps matches TRBD1 (6 bases). The CDR3 is 14 amino acids. With 7 bases removed from V and 5 bases from J, the gap between germline ends came to 17 bases. Germline V gene data show CDR1 as SGHTA and CDR2 as FQGNSA. This chain's CDR3 is CASIGRGRGTEAFF. As DNA, the CDR3 is TGTGCCAGCATCGGCCGGGGCAGGGGTACTGAAGCTTTCTTT.

This clone counts as medium-sized. The chain couples TRBV6-6 to TRBJ2-7; a possible D gene is TRBD2 (5 bases). CDR3 length equals 15 residues. V lost 0 bases and J 6 bases, leaving 15 bases between the germline ends. Germline CDR1 reads MNHNY; CDR2 reads SVGAGI (reference sequence). CDR3: CASSYSAGRRFEQYF. The CDR3 region has the DNA TGTGCCAGCAGTTACTCAGCTGGGAGAAGATTCGAGCAGTACTTC.

The chain carries TRBV7-3 and TRBJ2-6, with 12 bases that match TRBD1. V was clipped by 4 bases and J by 0 bases; unmatched bases: 4. Germline lookup yields CDR1 SGHTA and CDR2 FQGTGA. The CDR3 consists of 18 residues. The CDR3, as DNA: TGTGCCAGCAGCTCCCCGGGACAGGGGGCCTCTGGGGCCAACGTCCTGACTTTC. The encoded protein is CASSSPGQGASGANVLTF.

Only a few counts were recorded for this clone. The chain is built from TRBV7-9 and TRBJ2-7, with a tentative D call TRBD1 (5 bases). Trimming shortened V by 6 bases and J by 6 bases, and 15 bases separated the two germline ends. Looked up from germline, CDR1 is SEHNR and CDR2 is FQNEAQ (reference sequence). There are 13 residues in the CDR3. CDR3 in amino acids: CASSQKGVGEQYF. The CDR3 DNA sequence: TGTGCCAGCAGTCAAAAAGGGGTTGGCGAGCAGTACTTC.

The chain combines TRBV7-2 with TRBJ2-4, with TRBD1 matching 10 bases. The CDR3 is 13 residues long. Germline trimming cut 6 bases from V and 7 bases from J; bases unmatched to any gene: 3. Germline V gene data show CDR1 as SGHTA and CDR2 as FQGNSA. Here the CDR3 DNA reads TGTGCCAGCAGGTCGGGACAGGGGAACATTCAGTACTTC. It specifies CASRSGQGNIQYF.

V is TRBV4-3 and J is TRBJ1-2; TRBD1 aligns across 7 bases. V gave up 0 bases and J gave up 6 bases; unmatched junction bases: 13. The CDR3 is made up of 17 amino acids. The V gene's germline CDR1 is LGHNA and CDR2 YSLEER. The CDR3 nucleotides read TGCGCCAGCAGCCAAGATGTTTCGGGACAGATCGGACATGGCTACACCTTC. Translating it yields CASSQDVSGQIGHGYTF.

The table lists this clone with a count of one. The chain carries TRBV9 and TRBJ2-2; 10 nucleotides agree with TRBD1. Germline V CDR1 and CDR2: SGDLS, YYNGEE. The V segment lost 4 bases and the J segment 7 bases; nucleotides outside the gene matches: 7. The CDR3 covers 15 residues. CDR3 nucleotides: TGTGCCAGCAGCCCCCGACAGGGGGCAGGCGGGGAGCTGTTTTTT. It yields the protein CASSPRQGAGGELFF.

The chain couples TRBV7-2 to TRBJ2-7; TRBD1 matches 12 bases. CDR1 is SGHTA, CDR2 FQGNSA, per germline. The CDR3 length is 15 residues. With V trimmed by 4 bases and J by 6 bases, 7 bases remained unmatched. CDR3 in DNA: TGTGCCAGCAGCTCCTCCGGGACAGGGGGCGTCGAGCAGTACTTC. Its translation is CASSSSGTGGVEQYF. Complete variable domain (other parts from reference TRBV7-2 and TRBJ2-7): GAGVSQSPSNKVTEKGKDVELRCDPISGHTALYWYRQSLGQGLEFLIYFQGNSAPDKSGLPSDRFSAERTGGSVSTLTIQRTQQEDSAVYLCASSSSGTGGVEQYFGPGTRLTVT.

The chain recombines TRBV2 with TRBJ2-7, with TRBD2 matching over 10 bases. Looked up from germline, CDR1 is SNHLY and CDR2 is FYNNEI. V lost 6 bases to trimming and J lost 3 bases; unmatched junction nucleotides: 8. This CDR3 spans 15 amino acids. The CDR3 nucleotides read TGTGCCAGCAGAGGTGGGTTAGCGGGGGGCTACGAGCAGTACTTC. It translates to CASRGGLAGGYEQYF.

This chain connects TRBV30 to TRBJ2-5, with D perhaps TRBD1 (5 bases). Trimming pared 2 bases from V and 4 bases from J, leaving 14 bases between. Germline loops: CDR1 GTSNPN, CDR2 SVGIG (reference sequence). The CDR3 loop spans 14 amino acids. CDR3 loop: CAWSTLGLPETQYF. The CDR3 coding sequence is TGTGCCTGGAGTACCCTGGGGCTCCCAGAGACCCAGTACTTC.

The CDR3 nucleotides are TGTGCCAGCTCACCACCTACTAGCGGAGACACAGATACGCAGTATTTT. It is translated as CASSPPTSGDTDTQYF. The chain carries TRBV18 and TRBJ2-3; 8 bases are a match to TRBD2. This CDR3 has 16 amino acids. Germline CDR1 is KGHSH and CDR2 is LQKENI. Trimming removed 0 bases from V and 2 bases from J; junction bases left unmatched: 4.

Worth noting for this clone: The sample carries other DNA sequences with the same CDR3. The chain uses TRBV6-5 and TRBJ1-2; TRBD1 matches at 8 bases. The CDR3 sequence is 16 residues long. The V segment lost 2 bases and the J segment 5 bases; nucleotides outside the gene matches: 10. Germline CDR1 is MNHEY and CDR2 is SVGAGI. CDR3: CASSYVRTGGGYGYTF. CDR3 bases: TGTGCCAGCAGTTACGTGCGCACAGGGGGGGGGTATGGCTACACCTTC.

CDR3 amino acids: CASSTSGNTPYEQYF. CDR3 nucleotide sequence: TGCGCCAGCAGTACGTCAGGGAATACCCCCTACGAGCAGTACTTC. The chain carries TRBV4-1 and TRBJ2-7; the D gene is possibly TRBD1 (5 bases). V lost 6 bases and J 2 bases, leaving 17 bases between the germline ends. Germline-derived CDR1 and CDR2 are MGHRA and YSYEKL. The CDR3 sequence is 15 residues long.

The rearrangement joins TRBV5-4 to TRBJ2-1; 11 nucleotides agree with TRBD2. The junction had 4 bases not matched to a gene; V was cut back by 6 bases and J by 2 bases. Germline V lookup: CDR1 SGHNT, CDR2 YYREEE (reference sequence). The CDR3 covers 15 residues. The CDR3 spells CASILAGGTYNEQFF. The CDR3 DNA reads TGTGCCAGCATCCTAGCGGGGGGTACCTACAATGAGCAGTTCTTC.